Below, 6 T cell receptor beta chains from the same sample are listed, as sequenced in a study of T cells after posttransplantation cyclophosphamide listed by TCRdb under 2016. Library preparation employed the immunoSEQ multiplex PCR assay. This is the immuneACCESS table as TCRdb keeps it, with only in-frame sequences that have V and J called. A part of the clones is gone; compared with another copy, unresolved V genes explain less than half, and the rest is unexplained. This sample gives roughly 49,000 clones in total; roughly 84% of them show up just once. Around 2.8% of the sample lies in the top ten. The sample was PBMCs. The source of these receptors is a man aged 25 to 45 with a blood cancer, CMV-positive, and with a related stem cell donor.

Written as DNA, the CDR3 is TGTGCCAGCACCCCCAGGGGGGCCAGTCCAGACACAGATACGCAGTATTTT. Protein sequence: CASTPRGASPDTDTQYF. This rearrangement joins TRBV28 to TRBJ2-3; TRBD1 might be the D (7 bases). The CDR3 is made up of 17 amino acids. V lost 7 bases, J lost 2 bases, and 22 bases lay in between. CDR1 and CDR2 (germline): MDHEN, SYDVKM.

The V and J genes are TRBV28 and TRBJ2-1; TRBD2 aligns across 9 bases. CDR1 is MDHEN, CDR2 SYDVKM, per germline. V shed 5 bases, J shed 7 bases, and the junction held 12 bases outside the gene matches. The CDR3 covers 16 residues. Here the CDR3 reads CASSRSAGGPGNEQFF. The CDR3 region has the DNA TGTGCCAGCAGTCGGTCTGCGGGAGGGCCGGGGAATGAGCAGTTCTTC.

This clone was detected once. The CDR3 loop reads CASSPLGLYQPQHF. CDR3 DNA: TGTGCCAGCAGCCCATTGGGACTTTATCAGCCCCAGCATTTT. The genes are TRBV5-8 and TRBJ1-5, with D possibly TRBD1 on 5 matching bases. Trimming took off 4 bases at V and 5 bases at J, with 13 bases between the two ends. The CDR3 is 14 amino acids. Germline V gives CDR1 SGHTS, CDR2 YDEGEE.

The chain recombines TRBV30 with TRBJ1-2; D unclear. Trimming removed 2 bases at V and 4 bases at J, with 14 bases between. Per germline, CDR1 GTSNPN and CDR2 SVGIG (reference sequence). There are 14 residues in the CDR3. The CDR3 DNA reads TGTGCCTGGAGTTTTGGGGATCGGGGCTATGGCTACACCTTC. Residues: CAWSFGDRGYGYTF. The whole variable domain, filled in from reference TRBV30 and TRBJ1-2, reads SQTIHQWPATLVQPVGSPLSLECTVEGTSNPNLYWYRQAAGRGLQLLFYSVGIGQISSEVPQNLSASRPQDRQFILSSKKLLLSDSGFYLCAWSFGDRGYGYTFGSGTRLTVV.

The chain carries TRBV2 and TRBJ2-3; a weak D match, TRBD1 (6 bases). The V gene's germline CDR1 is SNHLY and CDR2 FYNNEI. V lost 7 bases, J lost 2 bases, and 7 bases lay in between. CDR3 length equals 12 residues. CDR3 amino acids: CASTGATDTQYF. The CDR3 DNA reads as TGTGCCAGCACAGGGGCCACAGATACGCAGTATTTT.

The V gene is TRBV27, the J gene TRBJ2-1, with D unresolved. V gave up 3 bases and J gave up 0 bases, with 9 bases separating them. The germline gives CDR1 MNHEY, CDR2 SMNVEV (reference sequence). This CDR3 is 15 amino acids long. Written as DNA, the CDR3 is TGTGCCAGCAGTTTCCGCGCCGGCTCCTACAATGAGCAGTTCTTC. Residues: CASSFRAGSYNEQFF.